This T cell receptor (beta chain) comes out of a study of OX40 agonist ivuxolimab in advanced cancers. A word on this clone: The antigen is unknown.

Study conclusions and caveats: The expanded peripheral T cells' antigen specificity was not determined.

Assay used: immunoSEQ multiplex PCR; TCRdb lists only in-frame clones, some missing. The profile covers about 95,000 clones, with roughly 91% appearing a single time and 2% to 3% taken by the ten largest. Sequenced here: CD4+ or CD8+ T cells sorted from blood, sampled in a trial of the OX40 agonist ivuxolimab. The TCR sequence derives from an adult with an advanced solid tumor such as melanoma, head and neck, liver or kidney cancer.

This CDR3 reads CASSQAGTGGYEQYF. In DNA, the CDR3 is TGCGCCAGCAGCCAAGCCGGGACAGGGGGCTACGAGCAGTACTTC. V usage is TRBV5-1 and J usage is TRBJ2-7; TRBD1 matches 11 bases. The V segment lost 4 bases and the J segment 3 bases; nucleotides outside the gene matches: 6. The V gene's germline CDR1 is SGHRS and CDR2 YFSETQ. The CDR3 is 15 residues long.